This T cell receptor beta chain is from a study of T cells after yellow fever vaccination. Universal primer sites and UMIs were introduced during 5'RACE template-switching synthesis of TCR cDNA. Each CDR3 protein is one row after TCRdb ran MiXCR on the 5' RACE reads. The sample gives some 150,000 distinct CDR3 sequences, about 6.9% of which show up once; under 0.8% is in the top ten. With V trimmed by 7 bases and J by 6 bases, 9 bases remained unmatched. The germline CDR1 and CDR2 sequences are MDHEN and SYDVKM. The CDR3 covers 14 residues. At least ten counts were recorded for this clonotype. Antigen unknown. Study results and caveats: Although most clonotypes did not, a small share appeared in both CD4 and CD8 compartments.

This chain connects TRBV28 to TRBJ2-7, with 10 bases lining up with TRBD2. This clonotype was sampled from a man in his thirties or forties who received the YFV17D yellow fever vaccine. This material consisted of CD4+ T cells sorted from PBMCs, taken 10 days after the yellow fever booster vaccination. CDR3 coding DNA: TGTGCCAGCAATCCAGCGGGAGGGTTCGGCGAGCAGTACTTC. This codes for CASNPAGGFGEQYF.